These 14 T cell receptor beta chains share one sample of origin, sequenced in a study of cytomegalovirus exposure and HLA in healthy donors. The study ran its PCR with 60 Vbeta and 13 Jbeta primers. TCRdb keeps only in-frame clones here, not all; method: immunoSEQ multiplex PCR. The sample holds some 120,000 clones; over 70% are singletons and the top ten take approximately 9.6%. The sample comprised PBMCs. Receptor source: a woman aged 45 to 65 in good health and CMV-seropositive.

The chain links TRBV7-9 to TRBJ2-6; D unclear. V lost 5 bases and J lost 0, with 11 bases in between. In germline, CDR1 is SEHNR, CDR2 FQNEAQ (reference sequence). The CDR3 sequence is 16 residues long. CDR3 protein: CASSPHTASGANVLTF. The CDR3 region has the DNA TGTGCCAGCAGCCCCCATACAGCCTCTGGGGCCAACGTCCTGACTTTC.

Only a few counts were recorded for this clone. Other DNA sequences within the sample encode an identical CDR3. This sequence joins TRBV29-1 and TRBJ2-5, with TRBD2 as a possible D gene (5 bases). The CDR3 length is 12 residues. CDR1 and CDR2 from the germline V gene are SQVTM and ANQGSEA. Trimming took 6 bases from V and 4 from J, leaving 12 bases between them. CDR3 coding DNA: TGCAGCGTGGCGGGTTTCACAGAGACCCAGTACTTC. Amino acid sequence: CSVAGFTETQYF.

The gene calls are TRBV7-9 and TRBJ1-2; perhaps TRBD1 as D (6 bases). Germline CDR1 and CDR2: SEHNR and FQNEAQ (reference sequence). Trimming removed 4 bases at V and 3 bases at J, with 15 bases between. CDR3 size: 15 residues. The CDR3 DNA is TGTGCCAGCAGCTCGCCAGGACAGCACCACTATGGCTACACCTTC. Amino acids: CASSSPGQHHYGYTF.

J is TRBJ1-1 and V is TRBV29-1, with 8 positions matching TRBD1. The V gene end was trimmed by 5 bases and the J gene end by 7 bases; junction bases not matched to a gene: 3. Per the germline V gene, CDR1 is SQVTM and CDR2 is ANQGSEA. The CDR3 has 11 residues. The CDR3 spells CSVYGQGEAFF. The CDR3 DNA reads TGCAGCGTTTACGGACAGGGTGAAGCTTTCTTT.

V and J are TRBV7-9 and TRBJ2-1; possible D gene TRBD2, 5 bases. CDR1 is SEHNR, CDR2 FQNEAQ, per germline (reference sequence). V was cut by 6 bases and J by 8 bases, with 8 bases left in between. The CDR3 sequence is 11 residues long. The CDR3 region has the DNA TGTGCCAGCAGTAGCGTCGATGAGCAGTTCTTC. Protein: CASSSVDEQFF.

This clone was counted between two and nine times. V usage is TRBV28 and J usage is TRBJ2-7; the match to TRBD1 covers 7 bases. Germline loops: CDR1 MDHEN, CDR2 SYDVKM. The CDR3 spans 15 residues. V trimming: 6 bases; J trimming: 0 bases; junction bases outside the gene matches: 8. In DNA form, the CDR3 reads TGTGCCAGCAGCCCCCCGACAGGGCTCTCCTACGAGCAGTACTTC. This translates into CASSPPTGLSYEQYF.

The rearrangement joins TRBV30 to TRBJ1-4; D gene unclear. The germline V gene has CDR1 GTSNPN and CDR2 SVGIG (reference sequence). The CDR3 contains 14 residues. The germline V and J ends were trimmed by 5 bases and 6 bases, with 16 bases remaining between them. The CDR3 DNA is TGTGCCTGGTCACATGACTTGTTGGATGAAAAACTGTTTTTT. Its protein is CAWSHDLLDEKLFF. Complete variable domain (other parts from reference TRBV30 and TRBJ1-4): SQTIHQWPATLVQPVGSPLSLECTVEGTSNPNLYWYRQAAGRGLQLLFYSVGIGQISSEVPQNLSASRPQDRQFILSSKKLLLSDSGFYLCAWSHDLLDEKLFFGSGTQLSVL.

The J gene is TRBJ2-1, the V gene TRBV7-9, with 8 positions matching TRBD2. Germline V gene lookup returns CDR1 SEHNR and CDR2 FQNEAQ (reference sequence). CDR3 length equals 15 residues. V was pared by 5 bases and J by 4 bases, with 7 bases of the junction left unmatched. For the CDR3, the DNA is TGTGCCAGCAGCCGAAGCGGGGGCGGGTACAATGAGCAGTTCTTC. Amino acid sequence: CASSRSGGGYNEQFF. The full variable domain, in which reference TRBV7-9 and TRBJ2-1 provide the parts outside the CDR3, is DTGVSQNPRHKITKRGQNVTFRCDPISEHNRLYWYRQTLGQGPEFLTYFQNEAQLEKSRLLSDRFSAERPKGSFSTLEIQRTEQGDSAMYLCASSRSGGGYNEQFFGPGTRLTVL.

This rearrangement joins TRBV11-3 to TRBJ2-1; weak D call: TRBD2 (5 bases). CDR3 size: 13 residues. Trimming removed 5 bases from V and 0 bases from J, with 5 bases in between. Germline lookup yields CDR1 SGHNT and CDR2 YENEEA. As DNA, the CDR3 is TGTGCCAGCAGCGGGAGCTCCTACAATGAGCAGTTCTTC. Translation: CASSGSSYNEQFF.

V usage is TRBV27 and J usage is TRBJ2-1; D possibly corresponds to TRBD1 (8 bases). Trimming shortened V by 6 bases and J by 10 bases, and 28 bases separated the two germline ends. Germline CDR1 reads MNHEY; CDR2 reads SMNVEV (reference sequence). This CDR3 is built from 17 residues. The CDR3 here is CASRTGGSGRGRVEQFF. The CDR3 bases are TGTGCCAGCAGAACAGGGGGTAGCGGGCGGGGGAGGGTCGAGCAGTTCTTC.

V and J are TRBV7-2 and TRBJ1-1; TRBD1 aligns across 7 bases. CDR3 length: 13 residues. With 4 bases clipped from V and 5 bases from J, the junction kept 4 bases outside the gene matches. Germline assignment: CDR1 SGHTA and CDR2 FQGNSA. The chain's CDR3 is CASSSTGITEAFF. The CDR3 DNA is TGTGCCAGCAGCTCGACAGGGATTACTGAAGCTTTCTTT.

The DNA of the CDR3 is TGCGCCAGCAGCTTGGGTCGGGAGAGGGACGAGCAGTACTTC. This gives the protein CASSLGRERDEQYF. V gene TRBV5-1 combines with J gene TRBJ2-7; possible D gene TRBD2, 6 bases. The CDR3 consists of 14 residues. Germline loops: CDR1 SGHRS, CDR2 YFSETQ. V was shortened by 0 bases and J by 5 bases, with 12 bases between the two germline ends.

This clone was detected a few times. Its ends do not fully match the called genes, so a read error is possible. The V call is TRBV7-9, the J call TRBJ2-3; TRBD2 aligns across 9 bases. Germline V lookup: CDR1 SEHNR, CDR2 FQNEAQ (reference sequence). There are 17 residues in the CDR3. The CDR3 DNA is TGTTCCAGCAGCCTTCGACTGTCTAGCGGGGTCACAGATACGCAGTATTTT. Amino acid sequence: CSSSLRLSSGVTDTQYF. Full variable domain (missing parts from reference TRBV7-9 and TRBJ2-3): DTGVSQNPRHKITKRGQNVTFRCDPISEHNRLYWYRQTLGQGPEFLTYFQNEAQLEKSRLLSDRFSAERPKGSFSTLEIQRTEQGDSAMYLCSSSLRLSSGVTDTQYFGPGTRLTVL.

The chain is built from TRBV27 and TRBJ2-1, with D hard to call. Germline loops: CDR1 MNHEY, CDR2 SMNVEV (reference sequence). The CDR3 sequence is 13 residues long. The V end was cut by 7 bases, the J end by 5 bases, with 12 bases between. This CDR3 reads CASIAGFNNEQFF. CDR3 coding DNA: TGTGCCAGCATCGCCGGGTTCAACAATGAGCAGTTCTTC.